This T cell receptor (beta chain) was sequenced for a study of Ad26.COV2.S vaccination and SARS-CoV-2 variants. The wider study: Administration of Ad26.COV2.S was intramuscular, either once or twice 56 days apart.

Treatment reported: roughly 18 received Ad26.COV2.S at low or high dose, single or two shots; 5 received placebo; per-sample allocation not given. Sampling happened 63 days after the first vaccine or placebo injection. The V end was cut by 2 bases, the J end by 6 bases, with 14 bases between. From germline, CDR1 is LGHNA and CDR2 YSLEER. This CDR3 is 14 amino acids long. The data were produced by immunoSEQ multiplex PCR, yet TCRdb's version contains in-frame clones alone and is incomplete. The table shows about 280,000 clones, with 70% to 90% occurring only once. The sequencing here drew on peripheral blood, taken in a trial of Ad26.COV2.S vaccine versus placebo. This chain links TRBV4-3 with TRBJ2-7; no reliable D call. The receptor comes from a person between 18 and 59 years old who received the Ad26.COV2.S COVID-19 vaccine or a placebo. This CDR3 is CASSQILSDVEQYF. The CDR3 DNA reads as TGCGCCAGCAGCCAAATATTGAGCGACGTCGAGCAGTACTTC.